Listed below are T cell receptor beta chains from one sample, sequenced in a study of T cells in Graves' hyperthyroidism and ophthalmopathy. MiXCR, run by TCRdb on the multiplex PCR reads, gives a single entry per CDR3 protein. Among about 560,000 distinct CDR3 sequences listed, approximately 14% were seen once. The sequencing input was blood. The source of these receptors is a woman aged 25-40 years with Graves' hyperthyroidism. The CDR3 runs from the conserved cysteine through the conserved F or W. For some rows the clone size is stated as once, few or many, or as a class when expanded; others skip it.

cdr3_length v_call clone_size cdr3_aa
13 TRBV28 many CASSDTGRYGYTF
15 TRBV20-1 - CSARDHSSSYNEQFF
13 TRBV2 - CASDSSNTGELFF
18 TRBV9 few CASSVGTGVLSGQETQYF
15 TRBV27 - CASSSALAGIDEQFF
13 TRBV5-6 few CASSPLTPDTQYF
15 TRBV7-9 few CASSLGTGWETEAFF
16 TRBV27 many CASSATGTSDTGELFF
13 TRBV15 - CATSRGPDTEAFF
14 TRBV15 - CATGRDRGIDTQYF
13 TRBV3-1 few CASSQFVGNEQFF
16 TRBV5-1 many CASSSETGVWANEQFF
17 TRBV7-9 many CASSLGLAGGMADTQYF
20 TRBV12-5 many CASGLVGGKGASVLNTEAFF
15 TRBV5-1 - CASSLTGTVNNEQFF
15 TRBV6-1 - CASRCSGSSYNEQFF
14 TRBV20-1 many CSASTSGQGYEQYF
15 TRBV7-6 many CASSLGTGADYEQYF
17 TRBV24-1 - CATSDFPTSGTNNEQFF
16 TRBV7-8 many CASSKQNGRMNTEAFF
17 TRBV13 - CASSLDLGSGRAGELFF
13 TRBV12-3/TRBV12-4 many CASSAYKSYEQYF
14 TRBV18 many CASSQGDRNYGYTF
16 TRBV27 - CASSLFKTGIGYEQYF
14 TRBV12-3/TRBV12-4 many CASRPDNSNQPQHF
14 TRBV7-3 many CASSPGLAQYEQFF
11 TRBV30 few CAWKVPGELFF
16 TRBV11-2 many CASSSIMTGGTDTQYF
15 TRBV9 few CASSVEGAVRDIQYF
14 TRBV6-6 many CASSYREGLDEQYF
12 TRBV20-1 many CSAVGLPYEQYF
15 TRBV27 many CASSFRGRAAYEQYF
16 TRBV12-3/TRBV12-4 many CASSLSSRGGLSEQYF
17 TRBV12-3/TRBV12-4 few CASSPTGQVIDTGELFF
15 TRBV7-9 many CASSRTGTSHDEQYF
15 TRBV20-1 many CSASSDGSPGYEQFF
18 TRBV5-6 - CASSSLGLAGSGANVLTF
12 TRBV20-1 many CSARPRNTEAFF